The 29 T cell receptor beta chains below were found in one sample sequenced in a study of blood T cell repertoires in COVID-19. TCRdb's copy holds only in-frame clones and misses some; the assay was immunoSEQ multiplex PCR. This sample has approximately 200,000 clones, with around nine tenths found just once. The sample was peripheral blood. The source is a man between 60 and 70 years old who had recovered from COVID-19.

The CDR3 region is CASSQTHRGTEAFF. CDR3 nucleotides: TGTGCCAGCAGCCAAACCCATCGAGGCACTGAAGCTTTCTTT. The chain recombines TRBV3-1 (or the pseudogene TRBV3-2) with TRBJ1-1; D unresolved. Trimming cost V 2 bases and J 4 bases, with 11 bases left between them. This CDR3 comprises 14 residues. Looked up from germline, CDR1 is LGHDT and CDR2 is YNNKEL (reference sequence).

The chain recombines TRBV4-2 with TRBJ2-3, with 8 positions matching TRBD2. The ends lost 0 bases at V and 4 bases at J; junction bases unmatched: 9. There are 17 residues in the CDR3. Germline CDR1 is LGHNA and CDR2 is YNFKEQ. CDR3 nucleotide sequence: TGTGCCAGCAGCCAAGAAGGGTCCGGGGGGGCCTCAGATACGCAGTATTTT. Translation: CASSQEGSGGASDTQYF.

V gene TRBV5-1 combines with J gene TRBJ1-2; D uncertain. Trimming stripped 2 bases from V and 2 bases from J, with 10 bases between. Germline CDR1 reads SGHRS; CDR2 reads YFSETQ. This CDR3 is 14 amino acids long. CDR3 DNA sequence: TGCGCCAGCAGCTTATGGAGCAGCAACTATGGCTACACCTTC. Protein product: CASSLWSSNYGYTF.

The rearrangement links TRBV6-5 to TRBJ1-6; 7 bases map to TRBD1. The length of the CDR3 is 14 residues. After removal of 10 bases from V and 5 bases from J, the junction contained 8 bases not matched to a gene. CDR1 and CDR2 (germline): MNHEY, SVGAGI. The CDR3 DNA sequence: TGTGCCACCAAAGAGGGACAGAATAATTCACCCCTCCACTTT. It is translated as CATKEGQNNSPLHF.

The chain combines TRBV9 with TRBJ2-3; D is uncertain. The germline gives CDR1 SGDLS, CDR2 YYNGEE. The V end was cut by 1 base, the J end by 1 base, with 10 bases between. This CDR3 spans 15 amino acids. The CDR3 coding sequence is TGTGCCAGCAGCGTAATTCAGTTGGGCACAGATACGCAGTATTTT. Protein: CASSVIQLGTDTQYF.

The chain employs TRBV12-3 or TRBV12-4 and TRBJ2-7; a weak D match, TRBD2 (5 bases). The CDR3 is 12 amino acids. The germline V and J ends were trimmed by 4 bases and 3 bases, with 7 bases remaining between them. CDR3 DNA sequence: TGTGCCAGCAGTTCCGGGGTCTACGAGCAGTACTTC. It yields the protein CASSSGVYEQYF.

A remark on this clone: At one end, the junction sequence differs from germline, possibly due to a read error. This chain links TRBV19 with TRBJ1-5; no clear D. The germline V gene has CDR1 LNHDA and CDR2 SQIVND (reference sequence). The CDR3 loop spans 14 amino acids. In DNA form, the CDR3 reads TGTGCCAGTAGCCCCCCAGCTACTAATCGGCCCCAGCATTTT. Its protein is CASSPPATNRPQHF.

The chain uses TRBV5-1 and TRBJ2-7; 7 bases match TRBD2. Germline assignment: CDR1 SGHRS and CDR2 YFSETQ. The junction had 4 bases not matched to a gene; V was cut back by 0 bases and J by 1 base. The CDR3 loop spans 15 amino acids. The CDR3 sequence is CASSLAGTTSYEQYF. The CDR3 DNA is TGCGCCAGCAGCTTGGCCGGGACTACTTCCTACGAGCAGTACTTC.

The rearrangement uses TRBV12-3 or TRBV12-4 and TRBJ1-2; D gene ambiguous. V lost 6 bases and J lost 4, with 12 bases in between. This CDR3 region has 13 residues. CDR3 in amino acids: CASSPSEGYGYTF. CDR3 DNA: TGTGCCAGCAGCCCTTCCGAGGGCTATGGCTACACCTTC.

The V and J genes are TRBV18 and TRBJ2-5; 12 positions agree with TRBD2. V was pared by 3 bases and J by 1 base, with 3 bases of the junction left unmatched. This CDR3 is built from 16 residues. CDR1 is KGHSH, CDR2 LQKENI, per germline. This CDR3 reads CASSPGLAGTQETQYF. Written as DNA, the CDR3 is TGTGCCAGCTCACCTGGACTAGCGGGGACCCAAGAGACCCAGTACTTC.

J is TRBJ2-1 and V is TRBV7-3, with TRBD2 identical over 9 bases. The CDR3 contains 15 residues. Trimming cost V 2 bases and J 8 bases; bases outside gene matches: 7. CDR1 and CDR2 from the germline V gene are SGHTA and FQGTGA. CDR3 nucleotide sequence: TGTGCCAGCAGCTTACTGGCGGGGGGGCTTTATGAGCAGTTCTTC. This gives the protein CASSLLAGGLYEQFF.

This chain connects TRBV25-1 to TRBJ2-1; 9 bases line up with TRBD1. Losses at the gene ends were 4 bases for V and 0 bases for J; bases not matched to a gene: 4. The CDR3 runs 16 residues. Looked up from germline, CDR1 is MGHDK and CDR2 is SYGVNS. CDR3 region: CASSGTGASSYNEQFF. The DNA for the CDR3 is TGTGCCAGCAGTGGGACAGGGGCTAGCTCCTACAATGAGCAGTTCTTC.

This clone showed up just once. The chain recombines TRBV5-1 with TRBJ1-2, with TRBD1 identical over 7 bases. The CDR3 runs to 16 residues. CDR1 and CDR2 (germline): SGHRS, YFSETQ. The V and J ends lost 0 bases and 2 bases, in that order; junction bases with no gene match: 7. CDR3 amino acids: CASSLEWTGINYGYTF. The CDR3 DNA is TGCGCCAGCAGCTTGGAGTGGACAGGTATCAACTATGGCTACACCTTC.

The chain recombines TRBV3-1 (or the pseudogene TRBV3-2) with TRBJ2-4; 9 bases are shared with TRBD2. Unmatched junction bases numbered 4, after V lost 4 bases and J lost 6 bases. The CDR3 contains 14 residues. Germline CDR1 reads LGHDT; CDR2 reads YNNKEL (reference sequence). The CDR3 is CASSRVSGRNIQYF. In DNA form, the CDR3 reads TGTGCCAGCAGCCGGGTTAGCGGGAGAAACATTCAGTACTTC.

The chain couples TRBV11-3 to TRBJ2-3; perhaps TRBD2 as D (6 bases). The CDR3 has 13 residues. V was clipped by 1 base and J by 7 bases, with 9 bases between them. CDR1 and CDR2 (germline): SGHNT, YENEEA. For the CDR3, the DNA is TGTGCCAGCAGCTTAGTCGGGACTTATACGCAGTATTTT. Amino acid sequence: CASSLVGTYTQYF.

The rearrangement uses TRBV6-1 and TRBJ1-6; D is undetermined. The CDR3 loop spans 15 amino acids. CDR1 and CDR2 from the germline V gene are MNHNS and SASEGT. Trimming took off 2 bases at V and 10 bases at J, with 15 bases between the two ends. Here the CDR3 DNA reads TGTGCCAGCAGTGAATCCCGGGGTGTAAGGTCACCCCTCCACTTT. Translating it yields CASSESRGVRSPLHF.

The chain employs TRBV14 and TRBJ2-7, with 8 positions matching TRBD1. Germline V CDR1 and CDR2: SGHDN, FVKESK. The CDR3 loop spans 16 amino acids. Unmatched junction bases numbered 12, after V lost 4 bases and J lost 4 bases. CDR3 sequence: CASSRRTGTGGYEQYF. CDR3 nucleotides: TGTGCCAGCAGCCGGAGAACCGGGACAGGAGGGTACGAGCAGTACTTC.

The J gene is TRBJ1-1, the V gene TRBV7-3, with 9 bases fitting TRBD1. V trimming: 6 bases; J trimming: 6 bases; junction bases outside the gene matches: 8. CDR1 is SGHTA and CDR2 is FQGTGA in the germline V gene. The CDR3 totals 14 residues. The CDR3 DNA is TGTGCCAGCAGTCAAGGACAGGGGCGGGCTGAAGCTTTCTTT. Its translation is CASSQGQGRAEAFF.

This chain connects TRBV6-2 or TRBV6-3 to TRBJ1-5; TRBD1 aligns across 7 bases. Trimming removed 6 bases from V and 4 bases from J; junction bases left unmatched: 6. The CDR3 is 14 residues long. The V gene's germline CDR1 is MNHEY and CDR2 SVGEGT. CDR3 sequence reads: CASSPGQTNQPQHF. CDR3 bases: TGTGCCAGCAGCCCGGGACAGACAAATCAGCCCCAGCATTTT.

V usage is TRBV20-1 and J usage is TRBJ1-2; D gene uncertain. V was shortened by 6 bases and J by 7 bases, with 9 bases between the two germline ends. CDR3 size: 10 residues. Per germline, CDR1 DFQATT and CDR2 SNEGSKA (reference sequence). CDR3 loop: CSAPSGGYTF. The CDR3 DNA reads as TGCAGTGCCCCGAGCGGTGGCTACACCTTC.

The rearrangement links TRBV18 to TRBJ2-2, with D possibly matching TRBD1 (6 bases). This CDR3 is 15 amino acids long. Trimming stripped 3 bases from V and 5 bases from J, with 13 bases between. Germline CDR1 reads KGHSH; CDR2 reads LQKENI. This CDR3 reads CASSPPGVGTGELFF. CDR3 in DNA: TGTGCCAGCTCACCCCCAGGGGTTGGAACCGGGGAGCTGTTTTTT.

The V gene is TRBV2, the J gene TRBJ2-7, with D perhaps TRBD1 (5 bases). With 3 bases removed from V and 1 base from J, the gap between germline ends came to 13 bases. Germline CDR1 SNHLY, CDR2 FYNNEI. The CDR3 sequence is 15 residues long. CDR3 nucleotide sequence: TGTGCCAGCAGTGATGTGGGCAGGGATTCCTACGAGCAGTACTTC. This gives the protein CASSDVGRDSYEQYF.

In this sample, this clone turned up once. This chain joins TRBV28 and TRBJ1-6; a possible D gene is TRBD1 (5 bases). V lost 9 bases, J lost 9 bases, and 15 bases lay in between. Germline assignment: CDR1 MDHEN and CDR2 SYDVKM. The CDR3 runs to 13 residues. The CDR3 nucleotides are TGTGCCAGTAGGGGAGGGGTGGGTTCACCCCTCCACTTT. It translates to CASRGGVGSPLHF.

The chain has TRBV6-1 and TRBJ2-5, with 10 bases matching TRBD2. The CDR3 spans 17 residues. Germline-derived CDR1 and CDR2 are MNHNS and SASEGT. Trimming took 1 base from V and 0 from J; bases not matched to a gene: 5. The CDR3: CASSEEGSGRYQETQYF. CDR3 sequence (DNA): TGTGCCAGCAGTGAAGAAGGTAGCGGGAGGTACCAAGAGACCCAGTACTTC.

This chain links TRBV28 with TRBJ2-7; D gene unclear. Trimming shortened V by 1 base and J by 7 bases, and 8 bases separated the two germline ends. Germline V gene lookup returns CDR1 MDHEN and CDR2 SYDVKM. The CDR3 is 12 amino acids. The CDR3 reads CASSLLAGEQYF. The CDR3 DNA reads TGTGCCAGCAGTTTATTAGCCGGGGAGCAGTACTTC.

The chain carries TRBV30 and TRBJ1-1; D unclear. The CDR3 extends over 11 amino acids. Germline CDR1 is GTSNPN and CDR2 is SVGIG (reference sequence). Between the trimmed V and J ends, which lost 5 bases and 3 bases, there was a span of 7 bases. This CDR3 reads CAWQDYTEAFF. The CDR3, as DNA: TGTGCCTGGCAAGACTACACTGAAGCTTTCTTT.

In nucleotides, the CDR3 is TGTGCCAGCTCACCGGACAGTAACACCGGGGAGCTGTTTTTT. As protein: CASSPDSNTGELFF. This rearrangement joins TRBV18 to TRBJ2-2; perhaps TRBD1 as D (6 bases). The CDR3 sequence is 14 residues long. Deletions cut 3 bases from V and 2 bases from J, with 7 bases between. Germline values: CDR1 KGHSH, CDR2 LQKENI.

This chain uses TRBV5-1 with TRBJ1-1; 8 nucleotides line up with TRBD1. The CDR3 has 14 amino acids. V trimming: 2 bases; J trimming: 6 bases; junction bases outside the gene matches: 6. Germline CDR1 SGHRS, CDR2 YFSETQ. The CDR3 DNA sequence: TGCGCCAGCAGCTTTCCGGGACAGGAGTCTGAAGCTTTCTTT. It is translated as CASSFPGQESEAFF.

This sequence joins TRBV5-1 and TRBJ1-1, with unresolved D. The germline V gene has CDR1 SGHRS and CDR2 YFSETQ. This CDR3 comprises 12 residues. V lost 3 bases to trimming and J lost 5 bases, with 8 bases between them. This chain's CDR3 is CASSWPGTEAFF. As DNA, the CDR3 is TGCGCCAGCAGCTGGCCGGGTACTGAAGCTTTCTTT.